A single sample gave rise to the 2 T cell receptor beta chains below, sequenced in a study of human T cells and chemical hapten exposure. Time point: patch test 1, 2 weeks after DPC sensitization. Treatment defined: therapeutic diphenylcyclopropenone sensitization with weekly scalp DPC. TCRdb re-called the RACE reads with MiXCR, one entry per CDR3 protein. This table holds approximately 80,000 distinct CDR3 sequences, about 11% found once. The input for sequencing was whole blood, taken in connection with sensitization to the hapten diphenylcyclopropenone (DPC). Source of these receptors: a woman between 45 and 65 years old with alopecia areata. Some clones in this sample may be carry-over from other donors' samples.

This clonotype has a count of ten or more. The chain recombines TRBV2 with TRBJ1-4; D is perhaps TRBD1 (5 bases). Germline CDR1 and CDR2: SNHLY and FYNNEI. This CDR3 contains 15 residues. The germline V and J ends were trimmed by 6 bases and 8 bases, with 19 bases remaining between them. CDR3: CASRGVGDDGEKLFF. For the CDR3, the DNA is TGTGCCAGCAGGGGGGTTGGGGACGATGGCGAAAAACTGTTTTTT.

The sample holds many counts of this clonotype. The V call is TRBV10-3, the J call TRBJ2-2; the D gene is possibly TRBD1 (6 bases). Germline V gives CDR1 ENHRY, CDR2 SYGVKD. V gave up 3 bases and J gave up 4 bases, with 9 bases separating them. There are 14 residues in the CDR3. CDR3 bases: TGTGCCATCAGTGAAGGACAGACCACCGGGGAGCTGTTTTTT. This gives the protein CAISEGQTTGELFF.